Each of the 3 T cell receptor beta chains below was sequenced from the same sample in a study of T cells in Graves' hyperthyroidism and ophthalmopathy. Amplification targeted TCR beta CDR3 regions from RNA transcripts. Initially, a first-round RT-PCR of the TCR CDR3 employed the HTBI primer set. Via MiXCR, TCRdb re-called the multiplex PCR reads, giving one row per CDR3 protein. The sample yields around 530,000 distinct CDR3 sequences, about 15% seen once. Source material: blood. The source of these receptors is a woman under 30 with Graves' ophthalmopathy.

This clonotype was picked up many times. This chain joins TRBV7-2 and TRBJ1-1; D may be TRBD1 (5 bases). CDR1 is SGHTA and CDR2 is FQGNSA in the germline V gene. Trimming stripped 2 bases from V and 1 base from J, with 11 bases between. The CDR3 has 15 amino acids. The CDR3 reads CASSLQGLANTEAFF. The CDR3 coding sequence is TGTGCCAGCAGCTTACAGGGACTTGCGAACACTGAAGCTTTCTTT.

V gene TRBV19 combines with J gene TRBJ1-5; D not resolved. Trimming removed 7 bases from V and 3 bases from J, with 16 bases in between. This CDR3 has 15 amino acids. The germline V gene has CDR1 LNHDA and CDR2 SQIVND (reference sequence). In DNA form, the CDR3 reads TGTGCCAGTACTTCTTCGGGGATGGACAATCAGCCCCAGCATTTT. It is translated as CASTSSGMDNQPQHF.

The gene calls are TRBV20-1 and TRBJ2-7, with 7 bases fitting TRBD1. CDR1 and CDR2 from the germline V gene are DFQATT and SNEGSKA (reference sequence). The CDR3 loop spans 12 amino acids. J lost 5 bases, V lost 6 bases, and 7 bases had no gene match. CDR3 in amino acids: CSAQGRAHEQYF. The CDR3 DNA is TGCAGTGCACAGGGGCGCGCCCACGAGCAGTACTTC.